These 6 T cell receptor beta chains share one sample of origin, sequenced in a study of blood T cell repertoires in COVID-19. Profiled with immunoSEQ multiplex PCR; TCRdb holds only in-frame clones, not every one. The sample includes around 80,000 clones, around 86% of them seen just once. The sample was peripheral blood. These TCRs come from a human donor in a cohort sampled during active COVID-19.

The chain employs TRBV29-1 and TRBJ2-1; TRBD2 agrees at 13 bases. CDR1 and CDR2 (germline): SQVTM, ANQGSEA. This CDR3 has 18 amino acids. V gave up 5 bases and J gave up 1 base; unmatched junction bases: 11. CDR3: CSVYGTSGTKTSYNEQFF. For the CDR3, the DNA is TGCAGCGTTTATGGGACTAGCGGGACGAAAACATCCTACAATGAGCAGTTCTTC.

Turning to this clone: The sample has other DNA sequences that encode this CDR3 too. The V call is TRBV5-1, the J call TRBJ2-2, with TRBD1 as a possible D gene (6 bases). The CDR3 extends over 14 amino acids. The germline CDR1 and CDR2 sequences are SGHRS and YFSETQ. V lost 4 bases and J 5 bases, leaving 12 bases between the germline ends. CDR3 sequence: CASSPGQLTGELFF. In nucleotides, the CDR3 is TGCGCCAGCAGCCCTGGACAGCTTACCGGGGAGCTGTTTTTT. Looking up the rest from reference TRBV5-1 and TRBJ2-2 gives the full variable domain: KAGVTQTPRYLIKTRGQQVTLSCSPISGHRSVSWYQQTPGQGLQFLFEYFSETQRNKGNFPGRFSGRQFSNSRSEMNVSTLELGDSALYLCASSPGQLTGELFFGEGSRLTVL.

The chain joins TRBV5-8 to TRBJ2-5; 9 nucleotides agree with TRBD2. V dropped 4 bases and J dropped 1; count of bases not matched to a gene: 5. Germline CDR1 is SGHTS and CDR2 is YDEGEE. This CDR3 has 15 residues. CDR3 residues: CASSPGLATQETQYF. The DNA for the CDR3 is TGTGCCAGCAGCCCAGGACTAGCGACCCAAGAGACCCAGTACTTC. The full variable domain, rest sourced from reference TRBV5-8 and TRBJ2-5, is EAGVTQSPTHLIKTRGQQATLRCSPISGHTSVYWYQQALGLGLQFLLWYDEGEERNRGNFPPRFSGRQFPNYSSELNVNALELEDSALYLCASSPGLATQETQYFGPGTRLLVL.

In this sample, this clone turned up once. The CDR3 protein is CASTPGGRETQYF. CDR3 nucleotide sequence: TGCGCCAGCACCCCGGGGGGGCGTGAGACCCAGTACTTC. The chain employs TRBV5-1 and TRBJ2-5; 8 bases map to TRBD2. The trim removed 6 bases at V and 5 bases at J, leaving 6 bases unmatched. This CDR3 comprises 13 residues. Germline CDR1 is SGHRS and CDR2 is YFSETQ.

The CDR3 DNA follows: TGCGCCAGCAGCTTGGTGCTCGAGGTGCGTGATGAGCAGTTCTTC. This encodes CASSLVLEVRDEQFF. The chain combines TRBV5-1 with TRBJ2-1; D call uncertain. Germline V gives CDR1 SGHRS, CDR2 YFSETQ. The CDR3 loop spans 15 amino acids. V gave up 0 bases and J gave up 8 bases, with 15 bases separating them. The variable domain in full, with the rest retrieved from reference TRBV5-1 and TRBJ2-1, is KAGVTQTPRYLIKTRGQQVTLSCSPISGHRSVSWYQQTPGQGLQFLFEYFSETQRNKGNFPGRFSGRQFSNSRSEMNVSTLELGDSALYLCASSLVLEVRDEQFFGPGTRLTVL.

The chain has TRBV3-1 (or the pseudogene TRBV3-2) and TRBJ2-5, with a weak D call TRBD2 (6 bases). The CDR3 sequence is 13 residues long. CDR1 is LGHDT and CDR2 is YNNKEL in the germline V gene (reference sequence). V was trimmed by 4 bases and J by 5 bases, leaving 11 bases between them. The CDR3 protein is CASSPRESETQYF. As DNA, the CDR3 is TGTGCCAGCAGCCCACGGGAGTCGGAGACCCAGTACTTC.